The clone carrying this T cell receptor (beta chain) was counted between two and nine times. What it binds is not known. Trimming removed 6 bases at V and 5 bases at J, with 11 bases between. Germline loops: CDR1 DFQATT, CDR2 SNEGSKA (reference sequence). This CDR3 is 11 amino acids long. The authors incorporated unique molecular identifiers into the TCR beta cDNA libraries. TCRdb redid the calling of the PCR reads with MiXCR, one entry per CDR3 protein. The sample has over 700,000 distinct CDR3 sequences, 25% to 30% seen once. This record belongs to a study of post-analysis software for immune sequencing data. Findings and limits, study-wide: A few TRBV segments occurring more often in patients than controls included TRBV5-6, TRBV5-1 and TRBV20-1. In multiple sclerosis, normalized Chao1 diversity was significantly below that of controls.

The source of this sequence is a girl under 18 with multiple sclerosis. The rearrangement links TRBV20-1 to TRBJ2-7; D is ambiguous. Sequences were obtained from blood. CDR3 region: CSAPRPHEQYF. In DNA form, the CDR3 reads TGCAGTGCCCCGCGGCCCCACGAGCAGTACTTC.